Presented here are 2 T cell receptor beta chains from one specimen sequenced in a study of blood T cells in healthy people across ages. The use of a sample-barcoded 5' primer and a J-beta primer mix characterized a second PCR of roughly 6 to 11 cycles. TCRdb reanalysed the 5' RACE reads using MiXCR and keeps one entry per CDR3 protein. Counted here are under 800,000 distinct CDR3 sequences, roughly 21% occurring once; the ten biggest clones make up 3.6%. Sequenced input: blood. These TCRs come from an older man in good health.

There are a few counts of this clonotype. This chain links TRBV14 with TRBJ2-1; D possibly corresponds to TRBD2 (5 bases). Germline V gives CDR1 SGHDN, CDR2 FVKESK. CDR3 length: 15 residues. Trimming shortened V by 0 bases and J by 4 bases, and 10 bases separated the two germline ends. Written as DNA, the CDR3 is TGTGCCAGCAGCCAAGATGAGGGTTTGTACAATGAGCAGTTCTTC. Residues: CASSQDEGLYNEQFF.

This rearrangement joins TRBV7-2 to TRBJ2-1; 10 nucleotides align to TRBD2. The CDR3 contains 14 residues. Looked up from germline, CDR1 is SGHTA and CDR2 is FQGNSA. Losses at the gene ends were 2 bases for V and 15 bases for J; bases not matched to a gene: 10. Here the CDR3 reads CASSLLGLAGAAFF. As DNA, the CDR3 is TGTGCCAGCAGCTTATTGGGGCTAGCGGGAGCCGCGTTCTTC.